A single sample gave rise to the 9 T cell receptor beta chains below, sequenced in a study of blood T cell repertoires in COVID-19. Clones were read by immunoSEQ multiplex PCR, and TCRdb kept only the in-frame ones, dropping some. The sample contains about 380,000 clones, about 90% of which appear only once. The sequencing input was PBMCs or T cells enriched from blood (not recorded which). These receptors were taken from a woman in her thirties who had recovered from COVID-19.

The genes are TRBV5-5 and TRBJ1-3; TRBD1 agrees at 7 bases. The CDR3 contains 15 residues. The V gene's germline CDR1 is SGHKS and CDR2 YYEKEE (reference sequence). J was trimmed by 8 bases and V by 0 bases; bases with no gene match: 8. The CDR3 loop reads CASSLDGQGVDTIYF. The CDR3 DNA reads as TGTGCCAGCAGCTTGGATGGGCAGGGGGTGGACACCATATATTTT.

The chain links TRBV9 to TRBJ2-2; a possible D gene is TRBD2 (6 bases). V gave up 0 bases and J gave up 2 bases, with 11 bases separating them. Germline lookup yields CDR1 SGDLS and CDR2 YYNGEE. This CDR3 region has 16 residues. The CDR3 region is CASSVDPGVNTGELFF. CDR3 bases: TGTGCCAGCAGCGTAGACCCGGGAGTTAACACCGGGGAGCTGTTTTTT.

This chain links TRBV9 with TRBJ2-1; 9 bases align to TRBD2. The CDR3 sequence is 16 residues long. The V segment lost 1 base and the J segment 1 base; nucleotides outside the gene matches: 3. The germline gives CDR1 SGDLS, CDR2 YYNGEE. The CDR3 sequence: CASSVLAGHSYNEQFF. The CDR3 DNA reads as TGTGCCAGCAGCGTACTAGCGGGACATTCCTACAATGAGCAGTTCTTC.

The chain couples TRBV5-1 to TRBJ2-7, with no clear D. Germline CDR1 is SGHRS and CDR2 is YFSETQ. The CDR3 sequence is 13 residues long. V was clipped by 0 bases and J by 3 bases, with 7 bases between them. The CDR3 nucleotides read TGCGCCAGCAGCTTGGACCCGGTCTACGAGCAGTACTTC. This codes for CASSLDPVYEQYF. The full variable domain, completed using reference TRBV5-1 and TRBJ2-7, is KAGVTQTPRYLIKTRGQQVTLSCSPISGHRSVSWYQQTPGQGLQFLFEYFSETQRNKGNFPGRFSGRQFSNSRSEMNVSTLELGDSALYLCASSLDPVYEQYFGPGTRLTVT.

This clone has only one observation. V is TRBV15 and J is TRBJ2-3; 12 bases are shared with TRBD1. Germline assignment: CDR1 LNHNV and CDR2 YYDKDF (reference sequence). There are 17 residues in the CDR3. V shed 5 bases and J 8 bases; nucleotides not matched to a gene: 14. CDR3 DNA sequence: TGTGCCACCAGCGGATTACTATCGGGACAGGGGGCAAGTACGCAGTATTTT. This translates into CATSGLLSGQGASTQYF.

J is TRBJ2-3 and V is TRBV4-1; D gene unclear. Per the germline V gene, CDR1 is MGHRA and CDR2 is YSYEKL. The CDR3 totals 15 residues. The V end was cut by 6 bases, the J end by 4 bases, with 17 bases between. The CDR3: CASSFSGNPSDTQYF. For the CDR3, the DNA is TGCGCCAGCAGTTTCAGTGGTAACCCATCAGATACGCAGTATTTT.

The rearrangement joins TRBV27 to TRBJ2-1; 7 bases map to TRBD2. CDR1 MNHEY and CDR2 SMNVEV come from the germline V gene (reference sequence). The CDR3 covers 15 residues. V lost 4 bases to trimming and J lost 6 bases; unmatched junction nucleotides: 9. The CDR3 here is CASSYLASGFNEQFF. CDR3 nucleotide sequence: TGTGCCAGCAGTTATTTGGCTAGCGGCTTCAATGAGCAGTTCTTC.

Here the CDR3 DNA reads TGTGCCAGCAGCTTCGGACAGGGCGAGGTTCAGTACTTC. As protein: CASSFGQGEVQYF. The chain is built from TRBV5-6 and TRBJ2-4, with 8 bases lining up with TRBD1. The V segment lost 2 bases and the J segment 11 bases; nucleotides outside the gene matches: 6. CDR1 and CDR2 (germline): SGHDT, YYEEEE. This CDR3 region has 13 residues.

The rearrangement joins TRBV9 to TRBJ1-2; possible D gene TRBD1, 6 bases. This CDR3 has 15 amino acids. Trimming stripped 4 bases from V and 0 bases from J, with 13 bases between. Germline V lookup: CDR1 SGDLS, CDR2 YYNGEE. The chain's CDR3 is CASSHPTGANYGYTF. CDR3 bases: TGTGCCAGCAGCCACCCGACAGGAGCTAACTATGGCTACACCTTC. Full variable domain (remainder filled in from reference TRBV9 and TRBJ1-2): DSGVTQTPKHLITATGQRVTLRCSPRSGDLSVYWYQQSLDQGLQFLIQYYNGEERAKGNILERFSAQQFPDLHSELNLSSLELGDSALYFCASSHPTGANYGYTFGSGTRLTVV.